The 26 T cell receptor beta chains below all came from one sample that was sequenced in a study of T cell clonality in common variable immunodeficiency. Study-wide points: Reportedly, TCR beta sequences from common variable immunodeficiency showed fewer deletions and N-nucleotide insertions.

Libraries were prepared by immunoSEQ multiplex PCR; TCRdb keeps only in-frame clonotypes and omits some of them. Sampling found around 25,000 clones, none seen once. Their antigens remain unidentified. Material for sequencing was peripheral blood mononuclear cells. The origin of the receptors is a human donor with common variable immunodeficiency.

This clone was picked up many times. The read ends 3 residues shy of where the CDR3 ends; the end is completed using the germline J gene. The chain recombines TRBV10-3 with TRBJ2-7, with D tentatively TRBD2 (7 bases). The CDR3 runs to 13 residues. The V and J ends lost 3 bases and 2 bases respectively, with 8 bases between them. CDR1 ENHRY and CDR2 SYGVKD come from the germline V gene. The CDR3 sequence is CAISDGGPYEQYF. The CDR3 DNA, read in part, is TGTGCCATCAGTGACGGGGGGCCCTACGAG.

The table lists this clone with many counts. The CDR3 extends 3 residues past the end of the read, so its final part is completed from the germline J gene. V is TRBV20-1 and J is TRBJ2-1; TRBD2 aligns across 7 bases. This CDR3 region has 13 residues. Germline CDR1 and CDR2: DFQATT and SNEGSKA (reference sequence). J lost 7 bases, V lost 6 bases, and 9 bases had no gene match. The sequenced CDR3 bases are TGCAGTGCCGAGACTAGCACTGGGAATGAG. Translating it yields CSAETSTGNE. The entire CDR3 sequence reads CSAETSTGNEQFF.

Worth noting for this clone: The read halts 3 residues ahead of the CDR3 end, with the missing end drawn from the germline J gene. The chain joins TRBV7-2 to TRBJ2-1; 7 nucleotides agree with TRBD2. Germline values: CDR1 SGHTA, CDR2 FQGNSA. This CDR3 contains 15 residues. The J segment lost 2 bases and the V segment lost 2 bases, leaving 3 bases of the junction unmatched. The covered CDR3 bases are TGTGCCAGCAGCTTAAGCGGGAATACCTACAATGAG. Amino acids: CASSLSGNTYNE. The CDR3 reads in full as CASSLSGNTYNEQFF.

Many counts were recorded for this clone. The CDR3 end is not reached by the read, which stops 3 residues before it; the germline J gene fills it in. V is TRBV7-3 and J is TRBJ2-5, with a tentative D call TRBD1 (6 bases). Per the germline V gene, CDR1 is SGHTA and CDR2 is FQGTGA. Trimming took off 1 base at V and 6 bases at J, with 9 bases between the two ends. The CDR3 length is 13 residues. CDR3 DNA (partial): TGTGCCAGCAGCTTAAAACAGGGCCAGACC. It is translated as CASSLKQGQT. The CDR3 in full is CASSLKQGQTQYF.

This clone was picked up many times. The read stops 3 residues short of the end of the CDR3; the missing end is completed from the germline J gene. The chain couples TRBV7-7 to TRBJ2-3; D perhaps matches TRBD2 (5 bases). Looked up from germline, CDR1 is SSHAT and CDR2 is FNYEAQ (reference sequence). The CDR3 contains 16 residues. Trimming took off 5 bases at V and 3 bases at J, with 18 bases between the two ends. The part of the CDR3 DNA that was read is TGTGCCAGCAGCCTACCTAGCCTTGCTGTGACAGATACG. It translates to CASSLPSLAVTDT. Given in full, the CDR3 is CASSLPSLAVTDTQYF.

Many counts were recorded for this clone. The read halts 3 residues ahead of the CDR3 end, with the missing end drawn from the germline J gene. This chain connects TRBV19 to TRBJ2-3, with D possibly matching TRBD2 (5 bases). This CDR3 comprises 14 residues. V gave up 4 bases and J gave up 2 bases, with 10 bases separating them. The germline V gene has CDR1 LNHDA and CDR2 SQIVND (reference sequence). CDR3: CASSNYGDTDTQYF. CDR3 bases read: TGTGCCAGTAGTAACTACGGGGACACAGATACG.

This clone was seen at least ten times. CDR3 DNA, as far as it was read: TGTGCCAGTAGTATTAGCGGGGGGTCCTACAATGAG. This encodes CASSISGGSYNE. The complete CDR3 sequence is CASSISGGSYNEQFF. This rearrangement joins TRBV19 to TRBJ2-1, with 10 nucleotides matching TRBD2. The read falls 3 residues short of the CDR3 end, and the missing part is taken from the germline J gene. Germline V gives CDR1 LNHDA, CDR2 SQIVND (reference sequence). The V segment lost 3 bases and the J segment 1 base; nucleotides outside the gene matches: 0. The CDR3 is 15 residues long.

In this sample, this clone turned up many times. The read is 3 residues too short to cover the CDR3 end, so that end is filled in from the germline J gene. V is TRBV5-1 and J is TRBJ2-2; 7 bases fit TRBD1. The CDR3 is 14 residues long. V lost 4 bases, J lost 7 bases, and 7 bases stayed unmatched. Per germline, CDR1 SGHRS and CDR2 YFSETQ. The CDR3 sequence is CASSIDRADGELFF. CDR3 DNA (partial): TGCGCCAGCAGCATTGACAGGGCCGACGGGGAG.

With regard to this clone: The CDR3 end is not reached by the read, which stops 3 residues before it; the germline J gene fills it in. The rearrangement uses TRBV18 and TRBJ2-7; TRBD2 agrees at 11 bases. CDR3 size: 14 residues. After removal of 6 bases from V and 2 bases from J, the junction contained 3 bases not matched to a gene. Germline CDR1 and CDR2: KGHSH and LQKENI. CDR3 bases read: TGTGCCAGCTCCACGACTAGCGGGACCTACGAG. This encodes CASSTTSGTYE. The full CDR3 is CASSTTSGTYEQYF.

Of note for this clone: The CDR3 end is not reached by the read, which stops 3 residues before it; the germline J gene fills it in. The chain combines TRBV19 with TRBJ1-6; tentatively, D is TRBD1 (5 bases). This CDR3 has 15 residues. Germline-derived CDR1 and CDR2 are LNHDA and SQIVND (reference sequence). V was shortened by 3 bases and J by 9 bases, with 15 bases between the two germline ends. CDR3 in amino acids: CASSIDGSRGSPLHF. CDR3 DNA, as far as it was read: TGTGCCAGTAGTATTGACGGGTCTAGGGGTTCACCC.

This clone was detected many times. The read ends 3 residues before the CDR3 terminus; that terminus is restored from the germline J gene. The chain recombines TRBV19 with TRBJ2-3; D unresolved. Germline lookup yields CDR1 LNHDA and CDR2 SQIVND (reference sequence). CDR3 size: 15 residues. V was trimmed by 10 bases and J by 0 bases, leaving 17 bases between them. The CDR3 region is CATTGWHLSTDTQYF. The sequenced part of the CDR3 DNA is TGTGCCACTACCGGGTGGCACCTGAGCACAGATACG. Drawing the rest from reference TRBV19 and TRBJ2-3, the complete variable domain is DGGITQSPKYLFRKEGQNVTLSCEQNLNHDAMYWYRQDPGQGLRLIYYSQIVNDFQKGDIAEGYSVSREKKESFPLTVTSAQKNPTAFYLCATTGWHLSTDTQYFGPGTRLTVL.

This clone has ten or more counts. The missing CDR3 end, 3 residues past where the read stops, is filled in from the germline J gene. The chain links TRBV19 to TRBJ1-6; 7 nucleotides align to TRBD1. V lost 8 bases, J lost 7 bases, and 2 bases stayed unmatched. The CDR3 totals 12 residues. The germline gives CDR1 LNHDA, CDR2 SQIVND (reference sequence). The CDR3 protein is CASRDRNSPLHF. CDR3 DNA, as far as it was read: TGTGCCAGTCGGGACAGAAATTCACCC.

This clone was seen more than once but under ten times. The read terminates 3 residues ahead of where the CDR3 ends, so the germline J gene completes it. The chain joins TRBV19 to TRBJ2-2; D not certain. The germline V and J ends were trimmed by 7 bases and 4 bases, with 7 bases remaining between them. The CDR3 spans 12 residues. From germline, CDR1 is LNHDA and CDR2 SQIVND (reference sequence). The CDR3 loop is CASNFSTGELFF. The part of the CDR3 DNA that was read is TGTGCCAGTAACTTTAGCACCGGGGAG.

Concerning this clone itself: The read comes to an end 3 residues before the CDR3 does, leaving the germline J gene to fill in the end. The chain recombines TRBV2 with TRBJ2-7; 7 nucleotides agree with TRBD2. V dropped 8 bases and J dropped 6; count of bases not matched to a gene: 7. Germline CDR1 reads SNHLY; CDR2 reads FYNNEI. CDR3 length equals 12 residues. CDR3 bases read: TGTGCCAGCCGGCCGGGGGGAGCCGAG. Translating gives CASRPGGAE. The CDR3 in its entirety is CASRPGGAEQYF. The full variable domain, its missing parts supplied by reference TRBV2 and TRBJ2-7, is EPEVTQTPSHQVTQMGQEVILRCVPISNHLYFYWYRQILGQKVEFLVSFYNNEISEKSEIFDDQFSVERPDGSNFTLKIRSTKLEDSAMYFCASRPGGAEQYFGPGTRLTVT.

This clone has a handful of counts. The CDR3 is cut off 3 residues early in the read; its end comes from the germline J gene. V usage is TRBV20-1 and J usage is TRBJ2-1, with unresolved D. The CDR3 consists of 14 residues. Germline assignment: CDR1 DFQATT and CDR2 SNEGSKA (reference sequence). With 3 bases removed from V and 4 bases from J, the gap between germline ends came to 13 bases. The CDR3: CSASLSSSYNEQFF. The CDR3 DNA, read in part, is TGCAGTGCTAGCCTGAGTAGCTCTTACAATGAG.

This clone showed up many times. Read sequence stops 3 residues before the CDR3 end, and the germline J gene provides the missing end. V and J are TRBV2 and TRBJ2-3; 9 bases line up with TRBD1. Germline loops: CDR1 SNHLY, CDR2 FYNNEI. V gave up 6 bases and J gave up 5 bases; unmatched junction bases: 12. The CDR3 contains 16 residues. CDR3 region: CASRIPGQGILDTQYF. Partial CDR3 DNA: TGTGCCAGCAGGATTCCGGGACAGGGTATTTTAGATACG.

This clone was counted ten times or more. Read coverage stops 3 residues before the CDR3 terminus; the germline J gene supplies the remainder. The chain recombines TRBV7-2 with TRBJ2-5, with 7 bases fitting TRBD1. Germline V gene sequence: CDR1 SGHTA, CDR2 FQGNSA. The CDR3 runs to 15 residues. V lost 2 bases, J lost 5 bases, and 8 bases stayed unmatched. The CDR3 loop reads CASSLPVGGRETQYF. The covered CDR3 bases are TGTGCCAGCAGCTTACCGGTAGGGGGCAGGGAGACC.

This clone occurred many times. The read comes to an end 3 residues before the CDR3 does, leaving the germline J gene to fill in the end. The V call is TRBV7-2, the J call TRBJ2-1; the match to TRBD2 covers 7 bases. With 4 bases clipped from V and 4 bases from J, the junction kept 7 bases outside the gene matches. The CDR3 loop spans 15 amino acids. Germline CDR1 is SGHTA and CDR2 is FQGNSA. The CDR3 sequence is CASSYSAREYNEQFF. Partial CDR3 DNA: TGTGCCAGCAGCTACAGTGCGCGGGAGTACAATGAG.

Details on this clone: The observed sequence ends 3 residues before the CDR3 terminus, with the missing tail filled in from the germline J gene. The rearrangement uses TRBV20-1 and TRBJ2-1; possible D gene TRBD1, 5 bases. V was shortened by 3 bases and J by 5 bases, with 11 bases between the two germline ends. The germline gives CDR1 DFQATT, CDR2 SNEGSKA (reference sequence). There are 13 residues in the CDR3. Incomplete CDR3 DNA: TGCAGTGCTAGCCGAGACAGCAACAATGAG. Translation: CSASRDSNNE. The entire CDR3 sequence reads CSASRDSNNEQFF.

This clone was counted only a few times. Read data end 3 residues before the CDR3 end; the end is taken from the germline J gene. The chain has TRBV7-2 and TRBJ2-1; the D gene is possibly TRBD2 (6 bases). Trimming pared 3 bases from V and 7 bases from J, leaving 13 bases between. The CDR3 spans 14 residues. Germline CDR1 SGHTA, CDR2 FQGNSA. The chain's CDR3 is CASSFQRGRNEQFF. The sequenced part of the CDR3 DNA is TGTGCCAGCAGCTTTCAACGGGGGAGGAATGAG.

Ten or more counts support this clone. The CDR3 end falls 3 residues outside the read, so it is completed with the germline J gene. The chain combines TRBV5-5 with TRBJ2-1; the D is unclear. V lost 5 bases to trimming and J lost 1 base, with 7 bases between them. The germline gives CDR1 SGHKS, CDR2 YYEKEE (reference sequence). The CDR3 extends over 13 amino acids. CDR3 DNA (partial): TGTGCCAGCAGTCCAGTTTCCTACAATGAG. The encoded protein is CASSPVSYNE. The whole CDR3 protein reads CASSPVSYNEQFF. Combining the CDR3 with reference TRBV5-5 and TRBJ2-1 gives the whole variable domain DAGVTQSPTHLIKTRGQQVTLRCSPISGHKSVSWYQQVLGQGPQFIFQYYEKEERGRGNFPDRFSARQFPNYSSELNVNALLLGDSALYLCASSPVSYNEQFFGPGTRLTVL.

In its sample, this clone was seen a few times. The read is 3 residues too short to cover the CDR3 end, so that end is filled in from the germline J gene. The chain couples TRBV5-5 to TRBJ1-6; the D is unclear. The ends were cut back, 4 bases at V and 10 bases at J, with 15 bases in the middle. The germline CDR1 and CDR2 sequences are SGHKS and YYEKEE (reference sequence). CDR3 length: 14 residues. The part of the CDR3 DNA that was read is TGTGCCAGCAGCCTACTGACGTACTACTCACCC. It is translated as CASSLLTYYSP. The complete CDR3 sequence is CASSLLTYYSPLHF.

Regarding this clone: The sequence runs out 3 residues before the end of the CDR3; the remainder is reconstructed from the germline J gene. The chain combines TRBV20-1 with TRBJ2-5, with D possibly TRBD1 on 6 matching bases. V was shortened by 6 bases and J by 4 bases, with 15 bases between the two germline ends. The CDR3 runs 13 residues. In germline, CDR1 is DFQATT, CDR2 SNEGSKA (reference sequence). This chain's CDR3 is CSADARGIETQYF. CDR3 DNA (partial): TGCAGTGCGGACGCCAGGGGAATAGAGACC.

This clone was observed at least ten times. The sequenced fragment ends 3 residues before the CDR3 boundary, so the rest is inferred from the germline J gene. The J gene is TRBJ2-3, the V gene TRBV5-4; D not resolved. The germline gives CDR1 SGHNT, CDR2 YYREEE (reference sequence). Trimming stripped 0 bases from V and 3 bases from J, with 5 bases between. The CDR3 contains 13 residues. CDR3 amino acids: CASSLGITDTQYF. The part of the CDR3 DNA that was read is TGTGCCAGCAGCTTGGGTATTACAGATACG. Looking up the rest from reference TRBV5-4 and TRBJ2-3 gives the full variable domain: ETGVTQSPTHLIKTRGQQVTLRCSSQSGHNTVSWYQQALGQGPQFIFQYYREEENGRGNFPPRFSGLQFPNYSSELNVNALELDDSALYLCASSLGITDTQYFGPGTRLTVL.

This clone appeared many times. The read ends 3 residues before the CDR3 terminus; that terminus is restored from the germline J gene. J is TRBJ2-7 and V is TRBV6-2 or TRBV6-3; TRBD1 aligns across 7 bases. This CDR3 comprises 17 residues. V was pared by 2 bases and J by 0 bases, with 10 bases of the junction left unmatched. CDR1 and CDR2 from the germline V gene are MNHEY and SVGEGT. The CDR3 bases that were read are TGTGCCAGCAGTTACACCATTGTGGACAGGAGCTCCTACGAG. Its protein is CASSYTIVDRSSYE. The whole CDR3 protein reads CASSYTIVDRSSYEQYF.

This clone was seen many times. Germline is not matched at one junction end, which may reflect a read error. The CDR3 DNA, read in part, is TGCGCCAGCAGCCAGGTCAGGGTTCGACTTTTCAATGAG. It specifies CASSQVRVRLFNE. The full CDR3 sequence reads CASSQVRVRLFNEQFF. The V call is TRBV4-2, the J call TRBJ2-1, with D perhaps TRBD1 (5 bases). From the germline J gene comes the end of the CDR3, since the read stops 3 residues before it. There are 16 residues in the CDR3. From germline, CDR1 is LGHNA and CDR2 YNFKEQ.